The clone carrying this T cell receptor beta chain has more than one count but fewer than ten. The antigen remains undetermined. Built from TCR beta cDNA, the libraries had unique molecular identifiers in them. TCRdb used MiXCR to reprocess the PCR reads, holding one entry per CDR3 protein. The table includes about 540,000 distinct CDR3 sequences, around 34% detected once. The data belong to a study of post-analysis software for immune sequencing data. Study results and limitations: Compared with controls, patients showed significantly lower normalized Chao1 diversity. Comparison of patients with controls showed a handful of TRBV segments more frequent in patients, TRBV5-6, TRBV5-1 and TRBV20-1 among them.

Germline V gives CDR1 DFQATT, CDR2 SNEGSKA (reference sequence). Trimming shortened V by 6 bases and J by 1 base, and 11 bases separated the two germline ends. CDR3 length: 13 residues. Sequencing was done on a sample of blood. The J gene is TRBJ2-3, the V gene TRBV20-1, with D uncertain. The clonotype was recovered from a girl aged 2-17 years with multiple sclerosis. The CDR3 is CSAFSRGTDTQYF. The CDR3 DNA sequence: TGCAGTGCCTTCTCAAGGGGCACAGATACGCAGTATTTT.